Below, one T cell receptor (beta chain) is given with its context. Its specificity is unknown. Via MiXCR, TCRdb re-called the reads, giving one row per CDR3 protein. The sample lists 700,000 to 850,000 distinct CDR3 sequences; over 25% were seen once. The record originates from a study of T cell repertoires in cytomegalovirus infection. Findings of the study overall: The ex vivo response showed dominance by HLA-C-restricted CMV-specific TCR beta clonotypes.

The CDR3 has 15 residues. Germline loops: CDR1 SGHVS, CDR2 FNYEAQ. V shed 5 bases and J 7 bases; nucleotides not matched to a gene: 13. The sequencing used cultured CD8+ T cells from PBMCs, collected from culture after CMV antigen stimulation. V usage is TRBV7-6 and J usage is TRBJ2-7; 8 bases fit TRBD1. The TCR originated in a human donor in good health (CMV status not recorded). Some clones in this sample may be carry-over from other donors' samples. In DNA form, the CDR3 reads TGTGCCAGCAGCCCGGAACGGGGACAGGCGATAGAGCAGTACTTC. The encoded protein is CASSPERGQAIEQYF.